These T cell receptor beta chains were read from a single sample in a study of CD8+ T cells in alopecia areata. Assay used: immunoSEQ multiplex PCR; TCRdb lists only in-frame clones, some missing. Of more than 110,000 clones detected, roughly 54% appear once; the ten largest clones hold approximately 16%. The sample here was CD8+ T cells sorted from blood, taken at week 4, from a patient treated with tofacitinib. The receptors stem from a human donor with alopecia areata. Each CDR3 is given with its conserved first and last residue. Each record gives: CDR3 protein, J gene, V gene, CDR3 length.

CASSGWTGLETQYF	TRBJ2-5	TRBV5-6	14
CASSLGLAGDPKQFF	TRBJ2-1	TRBV6-6	15
CASGPGLGNSPLHF	TRBJ1-6	TRBV5-1	14
CASSLPGSYNEQFF	TRBJ2-1	TRBV5-1	14
CATQRGTANTGELFF	TRBJ2-2	TRBV6-1	15
CAWTQGGSEAFF	TRBJ1-1	TRBV30	12
CASSYSRGQRGYEQYF	TRBJ2-7	TRBV6-5	16
CASSQDSAFYEQYF	TRBJ2-7	TRBV4-1	14
CASSESQTGGSTDTQYF	TRBJ2-3	TRBV2	17
CASSQSGLGSPLHF	TRBJ1-6	TRBV23-1	14
CASSSKQGKDTQYF	TRBJ2-3	TRBV6-6	14
CASSPAGPGDLSYNEQFF	TRBJ2-1	TRBV5-1	18
CSVVDRDTGELFF	TRBJ2-2	TRBV29-1	13
CASSQVQSLSYEQYF	TRBJ2-7	TRBV4-3	15
CASSLVGDIRRAYEQYF	TRBJ2-7	TRBV5-6	17
CASSPGTGYNEQYF	TRBJ2-7	TRBV7-2	14
CATHGTNYNEQFF	TRBJ2-1	TRBV13	13
CASSPPPSGGDEQFF	TRBJ2-1	TRBV18	15
CAWSVIRSTDTQYF	TRBJ2-3	TRBV30	14
CASSLLYLDRAGANVLTF	TRBJ2-6	TRBV7-6	18
CASSPGRGYEQYF	TRBJ2-7	TRBV14	13
CSVERTGRETQYF	TRBJ2-5	TRBV29-1	13
CASSERGGSNEQFF	TRBJ2-1	TRBV27	14
CASSVRDYNEQFF	TRBJ2-1	TRBV5-1	13
CASKRPRWVEFF	TRBJ2-1	TRBV23-1	12
CASSLLAGGFNEQFF	TRBJ2-1	TRBV5-1	15
CASSFMNSPLHF	TRBJ1-6	TRBV27	12
CSVEGFRPPNTDTQYF	TRBJ2-3	TRBV29-1	16
CASSLGRGFSPLHF	TRBJ1-6	TRBV27	14
CASSWPTGPANTEAFF	TRBJ1-1	TRBV7-8	16
CAWSVQRADEQYF	TRBJ2-7	TRBV30	13
CAWSLLGNEQYF	-	TRBV30	12
CASSLPPGTGFYNEQFF	TRBJ2-1	TRBV27	17
CSVESRGLLHF	TRBJ1-6	TRBV29-1	11
CSVVLDTQYF	TRBJ2-3	TRBV29-1	10
CAWSPGAGANVLTF	TRBJ2-6	TRBV30	14
CASLLAGDTDTQYF	TRBJ2-3	TRBV7-9	14
CASSNAGTGEGSNQPQHF	TRBJ1-5	TRBV7-8	18
CAWSGGAGTDTQYF	TRBJ2-3	TRBV30	14
CSVGGWPEAFF	TRBJ1-1	TRBV29-1	11
CASSQDHGTGSYEQYF	TRBJ2-7	TRBV4-2	16
CASSQGGGFEQFF	TRBJ2-1	TRBV4-3	13
CASSLELDLGETQYF	TRBJ2-5	TRBV5-1	15
CASSLTGTGENIQYF	TRBJ2-4	TRBV6-5	15
CASSGDAYEQYF	TRBJ2-7	TRBV13	12